These 17 T cell receptor beta chains were sequenced from one sample in a study of blood T cell repertoires in COVID-19. Using immunoSEQ multiplex PCR, the repertoire was profiled, and TCRdb retains in-frame clones only, with some absent. The sample shows roughly 380,000 clones, about 85% of them seen only once. The sample taken for sequencing was peripheral blood. Receptors were obtained from a woman younger than 35 with acute or convalescent COVID-19.

The V gene is TRBV12-3 or TRBV12-4, the J gene TRBJ1-4; possibly TRBD1 for D (5 bases). Deletions cut 7 bases from V and 6 bases from J, with 12 bases between. The CDR3 consists of 13 residues. In DNA, the CDR3 is TGTGCCAGCAAAAAGACAGAATATGAAAAACTGTTTTTT. Its translation: CASKKTEYEKLFF.

This clone was recorded once. The chain has TRBV15 and TRBJ1-4; 11 nucleotides align to TRBD1. Germline-derived CDR1 and CDR2 are LNHNV and YYDKDF (reference sequence). J was trimmed by 8 bases and V by 0 bases; bases with no gene match: 5. CDR3 length equals 16 residues. Written as DNA, the CDR3 is TGTGCCACCAGCAGAGACGGACAGGGGGCCGAAGAAAAACTGTTTTTT. Translating it yields CATSRDGQGAEEKLFF.

This rearrangement joins TRBV30 to TRBJ1-2; D is possibly TRBD1 (5 bases). Per germline, CDR1 GTSNPN and CDR2 SVGIG (reference sequence). CDR3 size: 15 residues. V lost 4 bases to trimming and J lost 6 bases, with 21 bases between them. The CDR3 here is CAWTGPARGRDGYTF. The DNA for the CDR3 is TGTGCCTGGACTGGACCGGCAAGGGGTAGAGATGGCTACACCTTC. The entire variable domain, with the rest obtained from reference TRBV30 and TRBJ1-2, is as follows: SQTIHQWPATLVQPVGSPLSLECTVEGTSNPNLYWYRQAAGRGLQLLFYSVGIGQISSEVPQNLSASRPQDRQFILSSKKLLLSDSGFYLCAWTGPARGRDGYTFGSGTRLTVV.

The chain has TRBV30 and TRBJ1-3; D is unresolved. CDR3 length equals 18 residues. Between the trimmed V and J ends, which lost 2 bases and 0 bases, there was a span of 20 bases. Germline values: CDR1 GTSNPN, CDR2 SVGIG (reference sequence). CDR3 amino acids: CAWSLAASPLSSGNTIYF. The CDR3 DNA sequence: TGTGCCTGGAGTCTGGCGGCCTCTCCCCTCTCCTCTGGAAACACCATATATTTT.

This chain uses TRBV4-2 with TRBJ1-1; the match to TRBD1 covers 7 bases. In germline, CDR1 is LGHNA, CDR2 YNFKEQ. After removal of 5 bases from V and 2 bases from J, the junction contained 8 bases not matched to a gene. The CDR3 totals 15 residues. CDR3 residues: CASSETGTVNTEAFF. The CDR3 DNA follows: TGTGCCAGCAGCGAGACCGGGACAGTTAACACTGAAGCTTTCTTT.

V gene TRBV24-1 combines with J gene TRBJ1-1; D perhaps matches TRBD1 (5 bases). The CDR3 length is 15 residues. Germline values: CDR1 KGHDR, CDR2 SFDVKD. Trimming cost V 4 bases and J 3 bases, with 14 bases left between them. In DNA, the CDR3 is TGTGCCACCAGTGACGGGTTAGGGGCCGACACTGAAGCTTTCTTT. Its translation is CATSDGLGADTEAFF.

The chain has TRBV5-8 and TRBJ1-4; possible D gene TRBD1, 6 bases. V lost 0 bases and J 5 bases, leaving 8 bases between the germline ends. Germline lookup yields CDR1 SGHTS and CDR2 YDEGEE. The CDR3 has 14 amino acids. The CDR3 coding sequence is TGTGCCAGCAGCTTGGGGCAGGGGAATGAAAAACTGTTTTTT. It translates to CASSLGQGNEKLFF.

CDR3 nucleotides: TGTGCCAGCAGCGTACTCGGGACTAGTAACACAGATACGCAGTATTTT. Its translation is CASSVLGTSNTDTQYF. The chain has TRBV9 and TRBJ2-3, with 8 bases identical to TRBD2. V lost 1 base and J lost 2; bases outside the gene matches: 6. The V gene's germline CDR1 is SGDLS and CDR2 YYNGEE. This CDR3 spans 16 amino acids.

The chain combines TRBV24-1 with TRBJ2-7, with 13 nucleotides matching TRBD2. The CDR3 runs to 17 residues. J was trimmed by 1 base and V by 4 bases; bases with no gene match: 6. Germline-derived CDR1 and CDR2 are KGHDR and SFDVKD. The CDR3, as DNA: TGTGCCACCAGTGAACGGACTAGCGGGAGAGGGTCCTACGAGCAGTACTTC. As protein: CATSERTSGRGSYEQYF.

This clone was counted between two and nine times. This chain joins TRBV2 and TRBJ1-6; 10 nucleotides match TRBD1. Trimming removed 7 bases from V and 8 bases from J; junction bases left unmatched: 5. The CDR3 totals 14 residues. Germline-derived CDR1 and CDR2 are SNHLY and FYNNEI. CDR3 loop: CASNRQGADSPLHF. CDR3 nucleotide sequence: TGTGCCAGCAATCGACAGGGGGCCGATTCACCCCTCCACTTT. Filled out from reference TRBV2 and TRBJ1-6, the complete variable domain reads EPEVTQTPSHQVTQMGQEVILRCVPISNHLYFYWYRQILGQKVEFLVSFYNNEISEKSEIFDDQFSVERPDGSNFTLKIRSTKLEDSAMYFCASNRQGADSPLHFGNGTRLTVT.

The V and J genes are TRBV7-9 and TRBJ2-5, with 8 bases lining up with TRBD1. Germline CDR1 reads SEHNR; CDR2 reads FQNEAQ (reference sequence). The CDR3 is 13 amino acids. Losses at the gene ends were 5 bases for V and 5 bases for J; bases not matched to a gene: 4. The CDR3 spells CASSDRGPETQYF. The CDR3 bases are TGTGCCAGCAGCGACAGGGGACCGGAGACCCAGTACTTC.

J is TRBJ1-2 and V is TRBV6-6; the match to TRBD1 covers 9 bases. The germline CDR1 and CDR2 sequences are MNHNY and SVGAGI (reference sequence). The length of the CDR3 is 15 residues. V shed 6 bases, J shed 1 base, and the junction held 6 bases outside the gene matches. In nucleotides, the CDR3 is TGTGCCAGCAGAGCACGGACAGGGGTTAACTATGGCTACACCTTC. Amino acid sequence: CASRARTGVNYGYTF.

The chain couples TRBV5-1 to TRBJ2-5, with a tentative D call TRBD2 (6 bases). Germline loops: CDR1 SGHRS, CDR2 YFSETQ. V lost 3 bases and J lost 4, with 19 bases in between. CDR3 size: 16 residues. CDR3 DNA: TGCGCCAGCAGCTCCGCCCCAGCGGGCGAGGGAGAGACCCAGTACTTC. It is translated as CASSSAPAGEGETQYF.

The V call is TRBV6-1, the J call TRBJ2-6; D possibly corresponds to TRBD1 (6 bases). Trimming shortened V by 2 bases and J by 5 bases, and 7 bases separated the two germline ends. The germline gives CDR1 MNHNS, CDR2 SASEGT. The CDR3 runs 14 residues. The CDR3 sequence: CASSEQGWANVLTF. The CDR3 DNA follows: TGTGCCAGCAGTGAACAGGGGTGGGCCAACGTCCTGACTTTC.

This chain connects TRBV14 to TRBJ2-1; 7 bases are a match to TRBD2. V was clipped by 7 bases and J by 2 bases; unmatched bases: 8. There are 15 residues in the CDR3. The V gene's germline CDR1 is SGHDN and CDR2 FVKESK. The CDR3 sequence is CASTPSGLTYNEQFF. The CDR3 DNA follows: TGTGCCAGCACCCCTAGCGGACTCACCTACAATGAGCAGTTCTTC.

This clone was detected a few times. This chain links TRBV5-4 with TRBJ1-3, with D tentatively TRBD1 (5 bases). V was trimmed by 5 bases and J by 0 bases, leaving 18 bases between them. This CDR3 has 17 amino acids. CDR1 and CDR2 (germline): SGHNT, YYREEE (reference sequence). The CDR3 protein is CASSWEGQGFSGNTIYF. The CDR3 nucleotides read TGTGCCAGCAGTTGGGAGGGGCAGGGATTCTCTGGAAACACCATATATTTT.

The CDR3 here is CASKKTGNTEAFF. DNA for the CDR3: TGTGCCAGCAAGAAAACAGGGAACACTGAAGCTTTCTTT. The chain links TRBV12-3 or TRBV12-4 to TRBJ1-1; TRBD1 is a possible D gene (5 bases). The CDR3 length is 13 residues. V was trimmed by 7 bases and J by 1 base, leaving 10 bases between them.